Below, 13 T cell receptor beta chains from the same sample are listed, as sequenced in a study of CD8+ T cells in alopecia areata. The pooled cutaneous lymph node cells were sorted using several markers (CD4, CD8alpha, NKG2D, NKG2ACE and others). As the sequencing template, cDNA was produced by extracting RNA and reverse transcribing it. TCRdb keeps only in-frame clones here, not all; method: immunoSEQ multiplex PCR. Observed in the sample are roughly 260,000 clones, none of them singletons. The material sequenced was CD4+ T cells sorted from a lymph node. The source is a C3H/HeJ mouse with alopecia areata. Mice of this strain are of MHC haplotype H2-k.

There are many counts of this clone. Mouse names are used for the genes. The read halts 4 residues ahead of the CDR3 end, with the missing end drawn from the germline J gene. The V call is TRBV17, the J call TRBJ2-7; D remains ambiguous. CDR1 MNHDT and CDR2 YYDKIL come from the germline V gene. The CDR3 length is 11 residues. The sequenced part of the CDR3 DNA is TGTGCTAGCAGTAGTGGGTAT. Translation gives CASSSGY. The whole CDR3 sequence is CASSSGYEQYF.

With respect to this clone: The gene names given are mouse names. The read terminates 4 residues ahead of where the CDR3 ends, so the germline J gene completes it. In the same sample, other DNA sequences code for this CDR3. The rearrangement uses TRBV19 and TRBJ1-1, with D unresolved. Germline CDR1 FNHDT, CDR2 SITEND (reference sequence). The CDR3 sequence is 13 residues long. The V gene lost 2 bases and the J gene lost 3 bases, with 8 bases spanning the gap. The sequenced CDR3 bases are TGTGCCAGCAGTATTAGGGTAGACACA. Its protein is CASSIRVDT. Given in full, the CDR3 is CASSIRVDTEVFF. Full variable domain (outside the CDR3, taken from reference TRBV19 and TRBJ1-1): GGIITQTPKFLIGQEGQKLTLKCQQNFNHDTMYWYRQDSGKGLRLIYYSITENDLQKGDLSEGYDASREKKSSFSLTVTSAQKNEMAVFLCASSIRVDTEVFFGKGTRLTVV.

This clone was seen more than once but under ten times. These gene names are mouse names. Sequencing ends 4 residues short of the CDR3 end; the germline J gene provides the rest. The chain links TRBV13-1 to TRBJ2-7; 11 positions agree with TRBD2. Looked up from germline, CDR1 is NSHNY and CDR2 is SYGAGN. Unmatched junction bases numbered 5, after V lost 3 bases and J lost 0 bases. The CDR3 extends over 16 amino acids. CDR3 loop: CASSGGDWGSSYEQYF. The CDR3 bases that were read are TGTGCCAGCAGTGGAGGGGACTGGGGGAGCTCCTAT.

This clone has just a few counts. Mouse germline and gene names are used. The read falls 4 residues short of the CDR3 end, and the missing part is taken from the germline J gene. The chain joins TRBV2 to TRBJ1-2; unclear D gene. V lost 0 bases and J 4 bases, leaving 12 bases between the germline ends. CDR3 length: 15 residues. Germline V gene sequence: CDR1 LGHNA, CDR2 YSYQKL. This CDR3 reads CASSQDLWGASDYTF. The DNA read from the CDR3 is TGTGCCAGCAGCCAAGATCTTTGGGGAGCCTCC.

This clone was seen a few times. Any gene name here is a mouse gene name. The read stops 4 residues short of the end of the CDR3; the missing end is completed from the germline J gene. Other DNA sequences in the same sample also yield this CDR3. The chain employs TRBV13-1 and TRBJ2-1; D is ambiguous. The V and J ends lost 2 bases and 4 bases respectively, with 7 bases between them. The CDR3 spans 13 residues. Germline V CDR1 and CDR2: NSHNY, SYGAGN. The DNA read from the CDR3 is TGTGCCAGCAGTGACGTGGGTTATGCT. It specifies CASSDVGYA. The full CDR3 reads CASSDVGYAEQFF.

There are a few counts of this clone. Germline and genes: mouse. The sequenced fragment ends 4 residues before the CDR3 boundary, so the rest is inferred from the germline J gene. The chain combines TRBV5 with TRBJ1-1; D may be TRBD1 (6 bases). Germline V gene data show CDR1 as LGHNA and CDR2 as YNLKQL (reference sequence). This CDR3 is 13 amino acids long. The sequenced part of the CDR3 DNA is TGTGCCAGCAGTGGACTGGGGGGGCGA. Protein: CASSGLGGR. The complete CDR3 sequence is CASSGLGGREVFF.

This clone has more than one count but fewer than ten. Mouse names are used for the genes. The read ends 4 residues before the CDR3 terminus; that terminus is restored from the germline J gene. The J gene is TRBJ2-3, the V gene TRBV13-3; no firm D call. This CDR3 contains 12 residues. The germline V gene has CDR1 NNHDY and CDR2 SYVADS. The V end lost 5 bases, the J end lost 1 base, and 5 bases lay between the germline ends. This chain's CDR3 is CASSSGAETLYF. The DNA read from the CDR3 is TGTGCCAGCAGCTCAGGTGCAGAA.

This clone has only a few counts. Gene names denote mouse genes. The sequence runs out 4 residues before the end of the CDR3; the remainder is reconstructed from the germline J gene. The V gene is TRBV1, the J gene TRBJ2-3, with 13 bases matching TRBD2. The V and J ends lost 0 bases and 0 bases, in that order; junction bases with no gene match: 6. The CDR3 extends over 19 amino acids. In germline, CDR1 is NSQYPW, CDR2 LRSPGD (reference sequence). Here the CDR3 reads CTCSADRGTGGDSAETLYF. The DNA read from the CDR3 is TGCACCTGCAGTGCAGATAGAGGGACTGGGGGGGATAGTGCAGAA.

This clone was seen more than once but under ten times. Genes and germline are mouse. Read sequence stops 4 residues before the CDR3 end, and the germline J gene provides the missing end. This sample also contains other DNA sequences that code for the same CDR3. The chain recombines TRBV5 with TRBJ2-5, with D tentatively TRBD2 (7 bases). The CDR3 extends over 14 amino acids. Germline CDR1 and CDR2: LGHNA and YNLKQL (reference sequence). The CDR3 spells CASSQDGGRDTQYF. The part of the CDR3 DNA that was read is TGTGCCAGCAGCCAAGACGGGGGGCGAGAC.

This clone was recorded a few times. The listed genes are named as in mouse. The read finishes 4 residues shy of the CDR3 end, and the germline J gene is used to complete it. Other DNA sequences of this sample code for an identical CDR3. The rearrangement links TRBV1 to TRBJ1-1; 9 bases are a match to TRBD1. J lost 1 base, V lost 3 bases, and 3 bases had no gene match. This CDR3 is built from 15 residues. Germline CDR1 NSQYPW, CDR2 LRSPGD (reference sequence). The part of the CDR3 DNA that was read is TGCACCTGCAGTGCCGGGACAGGGAGGAACACA. This translates into CTCSAGTGRNT. The full-length CDR3 reads as CTCSAGTGRNTEVFF.

In the case of this clone: Gene names are mouse gene names. From the germline J gene comes the end of the CDR3, since the read stops 3 residues before it. The sample has other DNA sequences that encode this CDR3 too. V gene TRBV1 combines with J gene TRBJ1-6, with a tentative D call TRBD1 (6 bases). TRBJ1-6 is noted as an ORF with a role that remains uncertain. The CDR3 length is 17 residues. Germline assignment: CDR1 NSQYPW and CDR2 LRSPGD (reference sequence). Between the trimmed V and J ends, which lost 0 bases and 0 bases, there was a span of 9 bases. The DNA read from the CDR3 is TGCACCTGCAGTGCAGAAGGCAGGGGTTCCTATAATTCGCCC. Its translation: CTCSAEGRGSYNSP. The full CDR3 protein reads CTCSAEGRGSYNSPLYF.

This clone came up many times. Any gene name here is a mouse gene name. The read gets to within 4 residues of the CDR3 end, and the germline J gene fills in the rest. The rearrangement joins TRBV17 to TRBJ1-2; D is perhaps TRBD1 (5 bases). Between the trimmed V and J ends, which lost 3 bases and 4 bases, there was a span of 9 bases. Germline-derived CDR1 and CDR2 are MNHDT and YYDKIL. The CDR3 totals 13 residues. This CDR3 is CASSSGRASDYTF. Incomplete CDR3 DNA: TGTGCTAGCAGTAGCGGCAGGGCCTCC.

As regards this clone: Gene names are mouse gene names. The sequenced fragment ends 4 residues before the CDR3 boundary, so the rest is inferred from the germline J gene. This sample includes further DNA sequences coding for the same CDR3. J is TRBJ2-3 and V is TRBV31; 8 positions match TRBD2. CDR1 is GKSSPN and CDR2 is SITVG in the germline V gene. The V gene end was trimmed by 4 bases and the J gene end by 0 bases; junction bases not matched to a gene: 0. CDR3 length: 13 residues. CDR3: CAWTGGSAETLYF. The sequenced part of the CDR3 DNA is TGTGCCTGGACTGGGGGGAGTGCAGAA.